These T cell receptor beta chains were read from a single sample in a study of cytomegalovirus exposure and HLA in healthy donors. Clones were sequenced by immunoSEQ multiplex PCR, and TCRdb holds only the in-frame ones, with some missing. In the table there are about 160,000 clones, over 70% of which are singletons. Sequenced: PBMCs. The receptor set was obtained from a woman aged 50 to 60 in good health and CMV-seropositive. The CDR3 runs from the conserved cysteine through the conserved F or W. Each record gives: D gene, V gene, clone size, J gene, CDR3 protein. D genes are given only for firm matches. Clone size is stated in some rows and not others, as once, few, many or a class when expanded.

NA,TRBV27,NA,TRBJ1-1,CASIRNTEAFF
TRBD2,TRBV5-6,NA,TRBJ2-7,CASSLTSGTTYEQYF
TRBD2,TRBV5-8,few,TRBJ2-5,CASSFLREGPGTQYF
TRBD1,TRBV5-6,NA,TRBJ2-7,CASSLAAYLGTGGSREQYF
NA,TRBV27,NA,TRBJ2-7,CASKSTSGEQYF
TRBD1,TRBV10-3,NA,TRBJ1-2,CAISVGQGEYGYTF
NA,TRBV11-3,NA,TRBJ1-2,CASSLGQNYGYTF
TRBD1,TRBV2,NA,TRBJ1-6,CASNGDRGNSPLHF
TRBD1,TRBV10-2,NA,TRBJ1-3,CASSRQGEGTIYF
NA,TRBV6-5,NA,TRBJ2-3,CASSPGLATDTQYF
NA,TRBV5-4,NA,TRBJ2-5,CASSLAEWSGSEEQYF
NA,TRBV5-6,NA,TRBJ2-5,CASSLTPGPGGETQYF
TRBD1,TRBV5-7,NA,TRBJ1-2,CASSFMGTGSGYTF
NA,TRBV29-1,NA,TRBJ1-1,CSGGGQIGVYTEAFF
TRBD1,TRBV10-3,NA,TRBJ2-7,CAISNPGGRQYF
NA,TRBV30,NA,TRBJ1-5,CAWSRSRLARGSNQPQHF
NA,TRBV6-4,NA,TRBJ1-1,CASSDEGGTEAFF
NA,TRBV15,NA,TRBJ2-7,CATSREQSYEQYF
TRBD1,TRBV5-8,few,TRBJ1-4,CASSADRGRKLFF
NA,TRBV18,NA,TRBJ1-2,CASSGDGSWGGYTF
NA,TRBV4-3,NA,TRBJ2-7,CASSQDWEPGHEQYF
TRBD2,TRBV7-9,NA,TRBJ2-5,CASSLGLSAGEETQYF
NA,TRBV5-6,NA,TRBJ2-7,CASSFLLSYEQYF
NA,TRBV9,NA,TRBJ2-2,CASSAQGITGELFF
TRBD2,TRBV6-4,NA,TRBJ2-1,CASSVEGTSIYNEQFF
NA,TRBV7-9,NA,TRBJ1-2,CASSRTVIDYGYTF
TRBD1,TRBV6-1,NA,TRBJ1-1,CASTPAGGGTEAFF
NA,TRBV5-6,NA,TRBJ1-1,CASSREGTEAFF
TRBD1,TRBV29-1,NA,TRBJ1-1,CSVEESGQGTEAFF
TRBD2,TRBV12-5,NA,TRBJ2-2,CASGWRTSAGELFF
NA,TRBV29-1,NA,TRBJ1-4,CSVAGETNEKLFF
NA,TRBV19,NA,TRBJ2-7,CASSPRWGLLTYEQYF
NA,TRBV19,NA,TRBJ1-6,CASSITGEDSPLHF
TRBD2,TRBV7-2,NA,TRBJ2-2,CASSLLGRGTGELFF
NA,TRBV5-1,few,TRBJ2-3,CASSAGPSTDTQYF
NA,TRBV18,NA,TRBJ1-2,CASSRSGADYGYTF
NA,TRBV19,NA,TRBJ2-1,CASSIDTTGLDNEQFF
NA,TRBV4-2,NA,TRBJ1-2,CASSQVGYSLEGYGYTF
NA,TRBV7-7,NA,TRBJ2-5,CASSPSPEETQYF
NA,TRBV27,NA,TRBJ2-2,CASSLNGVDTGELFF
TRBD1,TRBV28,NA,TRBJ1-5,CASSLIDGVAGGDQPQHF
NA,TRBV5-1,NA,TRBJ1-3,CASSLAGNSGNTIYF
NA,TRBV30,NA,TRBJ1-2,CAWSFSSYGYTF
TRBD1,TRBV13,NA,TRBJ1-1,CASRETGMGPTTEAFF
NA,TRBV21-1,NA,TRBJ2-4,CASSKSNGGLIGGGKNSQYF
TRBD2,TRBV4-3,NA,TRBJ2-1,CASSQGLAGAVEQFF
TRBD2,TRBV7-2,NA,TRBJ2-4,CASSLAAGAGNIQYF
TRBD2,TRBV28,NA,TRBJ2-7,CASSLSSGGTYEQYF
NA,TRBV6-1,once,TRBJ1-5,CASSKVRQRSNQPQHF
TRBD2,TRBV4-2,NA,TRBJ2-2,CASSHQIAGGPKSTGELFF
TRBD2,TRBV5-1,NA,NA,CASCPTGGPYEQYF
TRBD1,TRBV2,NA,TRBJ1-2,CASIPDREDGYTF